Below are 2 T cell receptor beta chains sequenced from a single sample in a study of blood T cells in healthy people across ages. It was with a sample-barcoded 5' primer and a J-beta primer mix that a second PCR of about 6 to 11 cycles was run. TCRdb reanalysed the 5' RACE reads using MiXCR and keeps one entry per CDR3 protein. This repertoire shows 1.4 million to 1.5 million distinct CDR3 sequences, roughly 45% found once; its top ten account for roughly 7.7%. The sequencing sample was made of blood. The receptors come from a young woman in good health.

The chain joins TRBV20-1 to TRBJ2-1; TRBD2 matches 16 bases. This CDR3 has 16 amino acids. V shed 5 bases and J 6 bases; nucleotides not matched to a gene: 7. CDR1 is DFQATT, CDR2 SNEGSKA, per germline (reference sequence). CDR3 DNA: TGCAGTGCTCGAGGGACTAGCGGGGGGGTAACCAATGAGCAGTTCTTC. Encoded protein: CSARGTSGGVTNEQFF.

This clonotype was picked up many times. V usage is TRBV4-2 and J usage is TRBJ2-1, with D unclear. Germline values: CDR1 LGHNA, CDR2 YNFKEQ. Trimming removed 0 bases from V and 3 bases from J, with 6 bases in between. The CDR3 has 14 amino acids. DNA of the CDR3: TGTGCCAGCAGCCAAGAATTTGGCTACAATGAGCAGTTCTTC. Translating gives CASSQEFGYNEQFF.